The 30 T cell receptor beta chains listed next were all sequenced from one sample in a study of blood T cell repertoires in COVID-19 (dated by TCRdb to the early 2020s). The library was produced with the immunoSEQ multiplex PCR assay. The immuneACCESS repertoire file appears here via TCRdb, limited to in-frame rearrangements. These files lack a portion of the clones; in checked studies, under half of the deficit traces to unresolved V genes, and the cause of the others is not known. In this sample the table shows about 260,000 clones, around 87% of which occur a single time. In total, the top ten clones hold around 5% of the sample. The specimen was peripheral blood. Receptors originate from a woman aged 55-70 years with COVID-19, enrolled during active disease.

This clone came up once. This chain joins TRBV20-1 and TRBJ2-7; D call uncertain. Trimming left V 6 bases short and J 5 bases short, with 11 bases between. Germline lookup yields CDR1 DFQATT and CDR2 SNEGSKA (reference sequence). The CDR3 contains 11 residues. CDR3 sequence: CSATHENEQYF. CDR3 sequence (DNA): TGCAGTGCCACCCATGAGAACGAGCAGTACTTC.

The CDR3 sequence is CASSPRGQATTGELFF. CDR3 bases: TGTGCCAGCAGCCCCCGGGGACAGGCCACAACCGGGGAGCTGTTTTTT. This chain uses TRBV9 with TRBJ2-2, with TRBD1 matching over 8 bases. The CDR3 spans 16 residues. After removal of 4 bases from V and 5 bases from J, the junction contained 10 bases not matched to a gene. Looked up from germline, CDR1 is SGDLS and CDR2 is YYNGEE.

The table lists this clone with a few counts. In the same sample, other DNA sequences code for this CDR3. V gene TRBV18 combines with J gene TRBJ2-2; 10 bases map to TRBD2. With V trimmed by 5 bases and J by 1 base, 1 base remained unmatched. This CDR3 is 15 amino acids long. Germline values: CDR1 KGHSH, CDR2 LQKENI. CDR3: CASSRTSGNTGELFF. The CDR3 DNA reads TGTGCCAGCTCAAGGACTAGCGGGAACACCGGGGAGCTGTTTTTT.

The J gene is TRBJ1-2, the V gene TRBV6-6; TRBD1 might be the D (6 bases). The CDR3 runs to 15 residues. Trimming took off 4 bases at V and 4 bases at J, with 16 bases between the two ends. Germline CDR1 reads MNHNY; CDR2 reads SVGAGI (reference sequence). The CDR3 sequence: CASSSNTGFAYGYTF. The CDR3 DNA is TGTGCCAGCAGTTCCAACACAGGGTTCGCCTATGGCTACACCTTC.

The CDR3 reads CASSLKGTMRTGELFF. CDR3 DNA sequence: TGTGCCAGCAGCTTAAAGGGGACTATGAGAACCGGGGAGCTGTTTTTT. The chain employs TRBV7-3 and TRBJ2-2; 7 positions agree with TRBD2. The trim removed 1 base at V and 5 bases at J, leaving 7 bases unmatched. CDR3 length equals 16 residues. Germline V gene lookup returns CDR1 SGHTA and CDR2 FQGTGA.

The chain has TRBV19 and TRBJ2-1; possible D gene TRBD2, 6 bases. This CDR3 is built from 13 residues. The germline V and J ends were trimmed by 10 bases and 7 bases, with 17 bases remaining between them. CDR1 LNHDA and CDR2 SQIVND come from the germline V gene (reference sequence). Written as DNA, the CDR3 is TGTGCCACCGGGACCGGGAGCTATAATGAGCAGTTCTTC. Translating it yields CATGTGSYNEQFF.

The V call is TRBV28, the J call TRBJ2-4; 7 bases map to TRBD1. The CDR3 totals 15 residues. The germline gives CDR1 MDHEN, CDR2 SYDVKM. Losses at the gene ends were 7 bases for V and 6 bases for J; bases not matched to a gene: 12. CDR3: CASTPTGVWRNIQYF. CDR3 bases: TGTGCCAGCACGCCTACAGGGGTATGGAGAAACATTCAGTACTTC.

The rearrangement uses TRBV25-1 and TRBJ1-2, with 7 nucleotides matching TRBD1. The length of the CDR3 is 15 residues. V trimming: 3 bases; J trimming: 8 bases; junction bases outside the gene matches: 12. Germline CDR1 MGHDK, CDR2 SYGVNS. The CDR3 is CASSDRDRPSGGYTF. In DNA form, the CDR3 reads TGTGCCAGCAGTGACAGGGACAGACCCTCGGGGGGCTACACCTTC.

The V and J genes are TRBV5-1 and TRBJ2-1, with 15 bases identical to TRBD2. The CDR3 has 17 residues. Germline V lookup: CDR1 SGHRS, CDR2 YFSETQ. Trimming at V came to 0 bases and at J to 6 bases, leaving 4 bases not matched to a gene. The CDR3 spells CASSLGGLAGGSNEQFF. DNA for the CDR3: TGCGCCAGCAGCTTGGGGGGACTAGCGGGAGGTTCCAATGAGCAGTTCTTC.

The rearrangement joins TRBV21-1 to TRBJ1-5; whether TRBD1, the table's D call, matches the DNA was not checked. TRBV21-1 is labeled a pseudogene. The CDR3 has 16 residues. CDR3 residues: CASSKAVQGGIQPQHF. CDR3 sequence (DNA): TGTGCCAGCAGCAAAGCCGTACAGGGGGGAATTCAGCCCCAGCATTTT.

The rearrangement links TRBV11-3 to TRBJ2-2; perhaps TRBD2 as D (5 bases). The V and J ends lost 4 bases and 1 base respectively, with 10 bases between them. The CDR3 is made up of 15 amino acids. CDR1 SGHNT and CDR2 YENEEA come from the germline V gene. CDR3 loop: CASSSAERNTGELFF. CDR3 nucleotide sequence: TGTGCCAGCAGCTCAGCGGAACGGAACACCGGGGAGCTGTTTTTT. The whole variable domain, remainder taken from reference TRBV11-3 and TRBJ2-2, is EAGVVQSPRYKIIEKKQPVAFWCNPISGHNTLYWYLQNLGQGPELLIRYENEEAVDDSQLPKDRFSAERLKGVDSTLKIQPAELGDSAVYLCASSSAERNTGELFFGEGSRLTVL.

The V call is TRBV24-1, the J call TRBJ2-2; 8 nucleotides line up with TRBD2. V lost 3 bases to trimming and J lost 5 bases; unmatched junction nucleotides: 7. CDR3 length: 16 residues. Germline CDR1 is KGHDR and CDR2 is SFDVKD. The CDR3 spells CATSDKRGFGTGELFF. The CDR3 nucleotides are TGTGCCACCAGTGATAAGCGGGGGTTCGGGACCGGGGAGCTGTTTTTT.

J is TRBJ1-3 and V is TRBV30; 9 bases are shared with TRBD1. Germline CDR1 is GTSNPN and CDR2 is SVGIG (reference sequence). The J segment lost 7 bases and the V segment lost 4 bases, leaving 5 bases of the junction unmatched. The CDR3 loop spans 13 amino acids. In DNA form, the CDR3 reads TGTGCCTGGAATCTAGACAGGGGGAACACCATATATTTT. This gives the protein CAWNLDRGNTIYF. Full variable domain (missing parts from reference TRBV30 and TRBJ1-3): SQTIHQWPATLVQPVGSPLSLECTVEGTSNPNLYWYRQAAGRGLQLLFYSVGIGQISSEVPQNLSASRPQDRQFILSSKKLLLSDSGFYLCAWNLDRGNTIYFGEGSWLTVV.

The rearrangement joins TRBV5-1 to TRBJ2-7, with 8 positions matching TRBD2. With 0 bases clipped from V and 0 bases from J, the junction kept 8 bases outside the gene matches. This CDR3 has 17 residues. Germline lookup yields CDR1 SGHRS and CDR2 YFSETQ. The CDR3 coding sequence is TGCGCCAGCAGCTTGGAGCGGGGGAGGAGGGGCTCCTACGAGCAGTACTTC. Residues: CASSLERGRRGSYEQYF.

J is TRBJ2-7 and V is TRBV6-2 or TRBV6-3; a possible D gene is TRBD2 (6 bases). Germline-derived CDR1 and CDR2 are MNHEY and SVGEGT. V gave up 4 bases and J gave up 2 bases, with 9 bases separating them. This CDR3 is built from 13 residues. DNA of the CDR3: TGTGCCAGCAGTTGGAGCGGGCCCTACGAGCAGTACTTC. Its protein product is CASSWSGPYEQYF.

As for this clone: An end of the junction does not agree with germline; a read error may underlie this. The genes are TRBV4-3 and TRBJ2-3; TRBD1 might be the D (6 bases). The germline V gene encodes CDR1 LGHNA and CDR2 YSLEER. CDR3 length equals 13 residues. Here the CDR3 DNA reads TGCGCCAGCAGCCAAGATACCGGGACACGCAAAGGTTTT. This sequence encodes CASSQDTGTRKGF.

The V and J genes are TRBV18 and TRBJ2-5; D may be TRBD2 (6 bases). V gave up 1 base and J gave up 3 bases, with 15 bases separating them. The germline V gene encodes CDR1 KGHSH and CDR2 LQKENI. The CDR3 is 16 amino acids. CDR3 in DNA: TGTGCCAGCTCACCACTGAGAAGCGGGTTTGAAGAGACCCAGTACTTC. Translating gives CASSPLRSGFEETQYF.

Worth noting for this clone: Distinct nucleotide sequences in the sample also encode this CDR3. V gene TRBV19 combines with J gene TRBJ2-5; weak D call: TRBD1 (5 bases). CDR3 length: 14 amino acids. Trimming took 1 base from V and 1 from J, leaving 7 bases between them. CDR1 is LNHDA and CDR2 is SQIVND in the germline V gene (reference sequence). CDR3 residues: CASSIGQGQETQYF. The CDR3 DNA reads TGTGCCAGTAGTATAGGCCAGGGCCAAGAGACCCAGTACTTC.

The DNA of the CDR3 is TGTGCCAGTTCCTCAGGCGTCTCTGGAAACACCATATATTTT. Its translation is CASSSGVSGNTIYF. V gene TRBV19 combines with J gene TRBJ1-3; D unclear. The germline V gene has CDR1 LNHDA and CDR2 SQIVND (reference sequence). V was trimmed by 8 bases and J by 0 bases, leaving 11 bases between them. The CDR3 contains 14 residues.

The V gene is TRBV7-6, the J gene TRBJ2-2; D perhaps matches TRBD1 (5 bases). Germline CDR1 SGHVS, CDR2 FNYEAQ. The V end was cut by 2 bases, the J end by 0 bases, with 10 bases between. This CDR3 region has 16 residues. As DNA, the CDR3 is TGTGCCAGCAGCTTATCTCAGGGCGCGAACACCGGGGAGCTGTTTTTT. This gives the protein CASSLSQGANTGELFF.

The table lists this clone with a few counts. This chain uses TRBV19 with TRBJ1-2, with a possible D match to TRBD1 (6 bases). CDR3 size: 14 residues. V was clipped by 6 bases and J by 4 bases, with 15 bases between them. Germline V gene lookup returns CDR1 LNHDA and CDR2 SQIVND (reference sequence). CDR3 bases: TGTGCCAGTAGATCGACAGGTACCCTCTATGGCTACACCTTC. Translated: CASRSTGTLYGYTF.

This chain joins TRBV6-6 and TRBJ1-3; possible D gene TRBD1, 5 bases. The CDR3 runs to 16 residues. V lost 2 bases and J lost 0, with 11 bases in between. Per germline, CDR1 MNHNY and CDR2 SVGAGI (reference sequence). CDR3 coding DNA: TGTGCCAGCAGTTACCCGCAGGGCCCCTCTGGAAACACCATATATTTT. This translates into CASSYPQGPSGNTIYF.

The rearrangement uses TRBV10-2 and TRBJ2-1; the match to TRBD1 covers 9 bases. The CDR3 consists of 14 residues. CDR1 and CDR2 (germline): WSHSY, SAAADI. J was trimmed by 3 bases and V by 4 bases; bases with no gene match: 1. The CDR3 DNA follows: TGCGCCAGCAGTGCGGACAGGGGCTACAATGAGCAGTTCTTC. Its translation: CASSADRGYNEQFF.

Here the CDR3 DNA reads TGCAGCTTCTCCGGGACTAGCGGGGACAATGAGCAGTTCTTC. Translation: CSFSGTSGDNEQFF. The chain employs TRBV29-1 and TRBJ2-1; 13 nucleotides line up with TRBD2. This CDR3 contains 14 residues. Looked up from germline, CDR1 is SQVTM and CDR2 is ANQGSEA. Germline trimming cut 8 bases from V and 5 bases from J; bases unmatched to any gene: 6.

The chain couples TRBV3-1 (or the pseudogene TRBV3-2) to TRBJ2-1, with D hard to call. Trimming removed 1 base at V and 4 bases at J, with 11 bases between. CDR1 is LGHDT, CDR2 YNNKEL, per germline (reference sequence). The CDR3 has 15 amino acids. In nucleotides, the CDR3 is TGTGCCAGCAGCCAAGGGATAGACGGGTACAATGAGCAGTTCTTC. Residues: CASSQGIDGYNEQFF.

With regard to this clone: At one end the junction does not follow the germline gene, possibly because of a read error. This sequence joins TRBV6-1 and TRBJ1-5; possible D gene TRBD1, 5 bases. This CDR3 is built from 18 residues. Germline V gives CDR1 MNHNS, CDR2 SASEGT. DNA for the CDR3: TGTGCCAGCAGCGAAGCCGGGCAGGGCCTTAGTAGCAATCAGCCCCAGCATTTT. It codes for CASSEAGQGLSSNQPQHF.

The chain combines TRBV28 with TRBJ2-5; 10 nucleotides agree with TRBD1. The CDR3 is made up of 15 amino acids. Trimming removed 9 bases from V and 6 bases from J; junction bases left unmatched: 13. The V gene's germline CDR1 is MDHEN and CDR2 SYDVKM. The CDR3 nucleotides are TGTGCCAGTCAGCGGGTGGGGACAGGGGACAAGACCCAGTACTTC. Its protein product is CASQRVGTGDKTQYF.

V is TRBV7-9 and J is TRBJ1-5; possibly TRBD1 for D (5 bases). The germline V gene has CDR1 SEHNR and CDR2 FQNEAQ (reference sequence). The CDR3 is 15 amino acids. Trimming stripped 1 base from V and 4 bases from J, with 11 bases between. CDR3 nucleotide sequence: TGTGCCAGCAGCTTAGGGCAGGGCTTGAATCAGCCCCAGCATTTT. Translated, it gives CASSLGQGLNQPQHF.

The chain has TRBV10-3 and TRBJ2-7, with TRBD2 as a possible D gene (5 bases). The CDR3 length is 10 residues. V was shortened by 10 bases and J by 7 bases, with 11 bases between the two germline ends. CDR1 and CDR2 from the germline V gene are ENHRY and SYGVKD. CDR3 sequence: CAKREREQYF. CDR3 sequence (DNA): TGTGCCAAGAGGGAAAGGGAGCAGTACTTC.

The gene calls are TRBV5-1 and TRBJ1-1; 9 positions match TRBD1. This CDR3 has 15 amino acids. V trimming: 2 bases; J trimming: 5 bases; junction bases outside the gene matches: 7. Germline V lookup: CDR1 SGHRS, CDR2 YFSETQ. This CDR3 reads CASSLTGGVETEAFF. CDR3 coding DNA: TGCGCCAGCAGCTTAACAGGGGGCGTAGAAACTGAAGCTTTCTTT.